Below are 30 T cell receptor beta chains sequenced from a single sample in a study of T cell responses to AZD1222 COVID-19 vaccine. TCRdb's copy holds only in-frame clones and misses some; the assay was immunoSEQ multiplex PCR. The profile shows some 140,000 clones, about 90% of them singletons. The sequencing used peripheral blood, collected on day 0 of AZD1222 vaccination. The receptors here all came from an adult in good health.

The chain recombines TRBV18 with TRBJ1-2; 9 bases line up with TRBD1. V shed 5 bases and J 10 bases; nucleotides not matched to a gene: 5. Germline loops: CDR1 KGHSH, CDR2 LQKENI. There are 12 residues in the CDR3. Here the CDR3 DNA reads TGTGCCAGCTCAGGACAGGGGCTCGACTACACCTTC. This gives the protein CASSGQGLDYTF.

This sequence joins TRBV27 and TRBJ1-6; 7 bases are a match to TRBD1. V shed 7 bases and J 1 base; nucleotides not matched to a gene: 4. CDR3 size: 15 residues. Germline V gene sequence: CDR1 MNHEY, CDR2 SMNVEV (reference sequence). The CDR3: CASKKQGSYNSPLHF. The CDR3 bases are TGTGCCAGCAAAAAACAGGGGTCCTATAATTCACCCCTCCACTTT.

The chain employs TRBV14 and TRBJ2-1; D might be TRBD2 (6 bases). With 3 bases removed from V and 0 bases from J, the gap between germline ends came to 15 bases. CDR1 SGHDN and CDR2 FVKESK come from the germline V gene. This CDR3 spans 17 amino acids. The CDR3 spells CASSHTLSGSSYNEQFF. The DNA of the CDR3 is TGTGCCAGCAGCCATACTCTATCCGGGAGCTCCTACAATGAGCAGTTCTTC.

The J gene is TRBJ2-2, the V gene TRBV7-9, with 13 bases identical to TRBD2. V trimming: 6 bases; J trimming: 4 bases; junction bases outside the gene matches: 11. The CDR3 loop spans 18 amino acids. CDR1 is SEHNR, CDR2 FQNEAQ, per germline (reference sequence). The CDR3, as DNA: TGTGCCAGCAGACCCTGGACTAGCGGGAGAAAAGGCACCGGGGAGCTGTTTTTT. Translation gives CASRPWTSGRKGTGELFF.

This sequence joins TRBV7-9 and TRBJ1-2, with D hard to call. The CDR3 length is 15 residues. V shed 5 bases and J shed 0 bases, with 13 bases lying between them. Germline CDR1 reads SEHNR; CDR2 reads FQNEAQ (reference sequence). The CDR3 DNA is TGTGCCAGCAGCCCAGAGAAATGGGCTAACTATGGCTACACCTTC. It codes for CASSPEKWANYGYTF. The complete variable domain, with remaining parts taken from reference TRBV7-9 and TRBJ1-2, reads DTGVSQNPRHKITKRGQNVTFRCDPISEHNRLYWYRQTLGQGPEFLTYFQNEAQLEKSRLLSDRFSAERPKGSFSTLEIQRTEQGDSAMYLCASSPEKWANYGYTFGSGTRLTVV.

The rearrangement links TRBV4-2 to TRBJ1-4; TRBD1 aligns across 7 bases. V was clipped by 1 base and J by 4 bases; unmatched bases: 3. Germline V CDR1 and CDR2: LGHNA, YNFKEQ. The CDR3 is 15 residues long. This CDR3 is CASSQGQGGNEKLFF. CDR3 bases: TGTGCCAGCAGCCAAGGACAGGGCGGTAATGAAAAACTGTTTTTT.

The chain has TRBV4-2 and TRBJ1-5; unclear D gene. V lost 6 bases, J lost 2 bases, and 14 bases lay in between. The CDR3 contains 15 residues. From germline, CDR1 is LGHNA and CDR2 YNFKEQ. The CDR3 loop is CASSLDPQGNQPQHF. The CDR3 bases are TGTGCCAGCAGTCTGGACCCGCAAGGCAATCAGCCCCAGCATTTT.

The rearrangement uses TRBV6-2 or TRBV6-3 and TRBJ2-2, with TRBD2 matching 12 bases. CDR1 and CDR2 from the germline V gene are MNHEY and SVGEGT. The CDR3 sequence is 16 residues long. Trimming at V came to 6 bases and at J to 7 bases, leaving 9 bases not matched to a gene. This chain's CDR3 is CASSRTSGTEHGELFF. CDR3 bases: TGTGCCAGCAGCAGGACTAGCGGGACTGAACACGGGGAGCTGTTTTTT.

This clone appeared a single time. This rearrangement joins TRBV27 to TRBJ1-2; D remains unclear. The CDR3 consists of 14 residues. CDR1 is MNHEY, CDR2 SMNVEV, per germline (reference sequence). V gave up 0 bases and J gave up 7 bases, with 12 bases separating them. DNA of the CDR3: TGTGCCAGCAGTTTATCAGGTCAGATCGGTGGCTACACCTTC. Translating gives CASSLSGQIGGYTF.

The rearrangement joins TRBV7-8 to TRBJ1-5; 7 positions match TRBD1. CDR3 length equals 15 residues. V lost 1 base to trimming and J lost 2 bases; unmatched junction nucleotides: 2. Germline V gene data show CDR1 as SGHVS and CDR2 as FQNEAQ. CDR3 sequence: CASSLDTGGNQPQHF. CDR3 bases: TGTGCCAGCAGCTTAGATACAGGGGGCAATCAGCCCCAGCATTTT.

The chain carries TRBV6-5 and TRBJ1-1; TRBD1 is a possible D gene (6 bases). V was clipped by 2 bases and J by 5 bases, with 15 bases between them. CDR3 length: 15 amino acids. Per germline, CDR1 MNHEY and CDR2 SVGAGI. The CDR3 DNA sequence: TGTGCCAGCAGTTACCCCACGGGGGGGCTGACTGAAGCTTTCTTT. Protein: CASSYPTGGLTEAFF.

The DNA for the CDR3 is TGTGCCAGCAAAGCTATACCCGAAAAACTGTTTTTT. This sequence encodes CASKAIPEKLFF. V usage is TRBV2 and J usage is TRBJ1-4, with D unresolved. V dropped 7 bases and J dropped 8 bases, with 11 bases sitting between them. In germline, CDR1 is SNHLY, CDR2 FYNNEI. The CDR3 has 12 residues.

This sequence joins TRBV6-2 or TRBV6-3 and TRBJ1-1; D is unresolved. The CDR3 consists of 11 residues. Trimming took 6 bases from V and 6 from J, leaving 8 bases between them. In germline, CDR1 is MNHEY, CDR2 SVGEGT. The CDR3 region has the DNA TGTGCCAGCAGCCAACGGGCTGAAGCTTTCTTT. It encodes CASSQRAEAFF.

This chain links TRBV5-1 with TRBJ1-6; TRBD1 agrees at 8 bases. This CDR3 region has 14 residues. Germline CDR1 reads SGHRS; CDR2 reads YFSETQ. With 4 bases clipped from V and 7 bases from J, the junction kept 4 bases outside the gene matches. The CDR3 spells CASSVGQVNSPLHF. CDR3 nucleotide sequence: TGCGCCAGCAGCGTGGGACAGGTAAATTCACCCCTCCACTTT.

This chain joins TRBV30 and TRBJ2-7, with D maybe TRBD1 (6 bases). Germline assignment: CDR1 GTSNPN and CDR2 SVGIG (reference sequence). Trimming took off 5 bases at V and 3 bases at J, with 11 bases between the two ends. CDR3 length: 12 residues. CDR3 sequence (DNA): TGTGCCTGGGATCAGGGGAGCTACGAGCAGTACTTC. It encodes CAWDQGSYEQYF.

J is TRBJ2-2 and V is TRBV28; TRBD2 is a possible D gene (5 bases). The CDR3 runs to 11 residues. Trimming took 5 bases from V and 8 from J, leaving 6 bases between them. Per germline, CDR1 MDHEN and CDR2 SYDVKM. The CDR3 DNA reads TGTGCCAGCAGTCGAGGGGGGGAGCTGTTTTTT. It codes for CASSRGGELFF.

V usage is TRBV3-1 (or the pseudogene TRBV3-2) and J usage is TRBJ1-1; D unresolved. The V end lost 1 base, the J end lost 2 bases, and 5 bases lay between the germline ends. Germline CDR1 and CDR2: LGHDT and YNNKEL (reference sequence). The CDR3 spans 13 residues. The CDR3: CASSQGTNTEAFF. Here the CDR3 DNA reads TGTGCCAGCAGCCAAGGGACTAACACTGAAGCTTTCTTT.

Here the CDR3 reads CSASIAWGQGSRGYTF. The CDR3 DNA reads as TGCAGTGCTAGTATCGCCTGGGGGCAGGGGTCTCGTGGCTACACCTTC. The chain is built from TRBV20-1 and TRBJ1-2; a weak D match, TRBD1 (6 bases). Germline assignment: CDR1 DFQATT and CDR2 SNEGSKA (reference sequence). The CDR3 extends over 16 amino acids. V was pared by 3 bases and J by 7 bases, with 24 bases between.

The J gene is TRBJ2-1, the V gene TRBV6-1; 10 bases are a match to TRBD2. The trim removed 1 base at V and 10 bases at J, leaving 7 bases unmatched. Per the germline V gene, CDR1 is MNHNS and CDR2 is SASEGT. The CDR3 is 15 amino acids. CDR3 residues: CASSEVLLAGSEQFF. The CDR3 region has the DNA TGTGCCAGCAGTGAAGTTTTACTAGCGGGGAGCGAGCAGTTCTTC.

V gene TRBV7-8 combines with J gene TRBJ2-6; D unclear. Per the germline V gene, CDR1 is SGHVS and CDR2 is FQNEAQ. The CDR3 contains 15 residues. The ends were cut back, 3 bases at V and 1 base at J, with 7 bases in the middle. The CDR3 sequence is CASSLALSGANVLTF. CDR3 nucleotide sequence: TGTGCCAGCAGCTTGGCATTATCTGGGGCCAACGTCCTGACTTTC.

CDR3 DNA sequence: TGTGCCAGCTCCCGGGCGCTAGCGGGGGCGAATGAGCAGTTCTTC. Its protein product is CASSRALAGANEQFF. The chain carries TRBV11-2 and TRBJ2-1, with TRBD2 identical over 10 bases. The CDR3 spans 15 residues. Trimming at V came to 8 bases and at J to 7 bases, leaving 11 bases not matched to a gene. Per the germline V gene, CDR1 is SGHAT and CDR2 is FQNNGV.

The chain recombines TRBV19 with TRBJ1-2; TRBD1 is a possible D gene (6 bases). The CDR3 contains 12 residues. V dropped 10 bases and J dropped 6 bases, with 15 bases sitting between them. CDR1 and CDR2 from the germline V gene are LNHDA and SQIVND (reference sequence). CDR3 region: CATTTGFDGYTF. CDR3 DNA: TGTGCCACTACGACAGGTTTTGATGGCTACACCTTC.

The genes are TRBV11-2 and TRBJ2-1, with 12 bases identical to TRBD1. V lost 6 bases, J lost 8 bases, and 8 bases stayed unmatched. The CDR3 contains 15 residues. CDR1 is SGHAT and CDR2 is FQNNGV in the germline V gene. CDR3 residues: CASSPRDRGRDEQFF. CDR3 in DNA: TGTGCCAGCAGTCCCAGGGACAGGGGGCGGGATGAGCAGTTCTTC.

CDR3 region: CASRPIQGMDSPLHF. The DNA of the CDR3 is TGCGCCAGCAGGCCGATACAGGGCATGGATTCACCCCTCCACTTT. This chain uses TRBV5-1 with TRBJ1-6; TRBD1 is a possible D gene (6 bases). V shed 5 bases and J shed 8 bases, with 17 bases lying between them. The CDR3 runs 15 residues. Germline V CDR1 and CDR2: SGHRS, YFSETQ. Complete variable domain (other parts from reference TRBV5-1 and TRBJ1-6): KAGVTQTPRYLIKTRGQQVTLSCSPISGHRSVSWYQQTPGQGLQFLFEYFSETQRNKGNFPGRFSGRQFSNSRSEMNVSTLELGDSALYLCASRPIQGMDSPLHFGNGTRLTVT.

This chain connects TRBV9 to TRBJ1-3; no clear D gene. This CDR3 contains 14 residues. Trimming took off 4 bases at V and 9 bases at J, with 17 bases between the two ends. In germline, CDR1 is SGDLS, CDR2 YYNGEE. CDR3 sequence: CASSTEGGYPTIYF. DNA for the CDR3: TGTGCCAGCAGCACAGAAGGAGGGTATCCCACCATATATTTT.

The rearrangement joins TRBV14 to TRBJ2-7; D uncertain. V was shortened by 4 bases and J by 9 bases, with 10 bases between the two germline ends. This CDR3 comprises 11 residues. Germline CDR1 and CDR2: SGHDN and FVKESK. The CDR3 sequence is CASSLKKTQYF. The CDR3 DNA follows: TGTGCCAGCAGCCTGAAAAAGACGCAGTACTTC.

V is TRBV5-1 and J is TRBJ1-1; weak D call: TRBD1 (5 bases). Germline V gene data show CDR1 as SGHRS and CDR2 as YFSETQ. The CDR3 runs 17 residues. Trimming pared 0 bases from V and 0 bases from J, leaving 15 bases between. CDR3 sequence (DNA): TGCGCCAGCAGCTTGGGGGGGGGAACCCCAATGAACACTGAAGCTTTCTTT. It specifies CASSLGGGTPMNTEAFF.

CDR3 DNA sequence: TGTGCCACCAGTGACCCCGGTTCCTCTTATGGCTACACCTTC. Protein: CATSDPGSSYGYTF. V gene TRBV24-1 combines with J gene TRBJ1-2; no clear D gene. Germline loops: CDR1 KGHDR, CDR2 SFDVKD. V was trimmed by 4 bases and J by 5 bases, leaving 13 bases between them. CDR3 length: 14 residues.

CDR3 residues: CASRTTAGGNEQFF. In nucleotides, the CDR3 is TGCGCCAGCAGGACTACCGCGGGGGGCAATGAGCAGTTCTTC. The rearrangement joins TRBV5-1 to TRBJ2-1; 8 nucleotides line up with TRBD2. V gave up 5 bases and J gave up 6 bases; unmatched junction bases: 7. In germline, CDR1 is SGHRS, CDR2 YFSETQ. The CDR3 covers 14 residues.

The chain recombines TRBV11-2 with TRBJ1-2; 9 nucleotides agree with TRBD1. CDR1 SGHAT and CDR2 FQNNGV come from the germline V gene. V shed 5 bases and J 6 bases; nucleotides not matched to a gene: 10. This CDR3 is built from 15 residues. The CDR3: CASSTRPGQGDGYTF. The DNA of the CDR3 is TGTGCCAGCAGCACCCGACCGGGACAGGGAGATGGCTACACCTTC. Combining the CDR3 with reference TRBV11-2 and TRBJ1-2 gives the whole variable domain EAGVAQSPRYKIIEKRQSVAFWCNPISGHATLYWYQQILGQGPKLLIQFQNNGVVDDSQLPKDRFSAERLKGVDSTLKIQPAKLEDSAVYLCASSTRPGQGDGYTFGSGTRLTVV.